This is a list of T cell receptor beta chains from one sample in a study of early T cells in non-severe SARS-CoV-2 infection. Each CDR3 protein is one row after TCRdb ran MiXCR on the 5' RACE reads. The sample has around 110,000 distinct CDR3 sequences, around 10% seen once. Sequences were obtained from whole blood. All receptors come from an adult who was a healthcare worker with PCR-confirmed SARS-CoV-2 infection or an uninfected control (not recorded which). CDR3s include the opening cysteine and the closing phenylalanine or tryptophan. Each record gives: J gene, V gene, clone size, D gene, CDR3 protein, CDR3 DNA. D genes are given only for firm matches. Clone size appears in some rows only: once, few, many, or a class for an expanded clone.

>TRBJ1-6|TRBV7-6|many|NA
CASSLLGIHPNSPLHF
TGTGCCAGCAGCTTATTGGGGATCCACCCTAATTCACCCCTCCACTTT
>TRBJ2-6|TRBV6-5|few|NA
CASRTFSGANVLTF
TGTGCCAGCAGGACCTTCTCTGGGGCCAACGTCCTGACTTTC
>TRBJ1-2|TRBV12-3/TRBV12-4|many|NA
CASSWDYGYTF
TGTGCCAGCAGTTGGGACTATGGCTACACCTTC
>TRBJ2-7|TRBV11-3|few|NA
CASSLGQGDAGGHYEQYF
TGTGCCAGCAGTTTGGGACAGGGAGACGCGGGGGGGCACTACGAGCAGTACTTC
>TRBJ2-1|TRBV6-5|few|NA
CASSYAGLSAGEQFF
TGTGCCAGCAGTTACGCAGGGCTATCTGCGGGGGAGCAGTTCTTC
>TRBJ1-1|TRBV2|many|NA
CAGRATGTEAFF
TGTGCCGGGAGGGCTACCGGCACTGAAGCTTTCTTT
>TRBJ2-2|TRBV10-3|few|NA
CAISPGPNTGELFF
TGTGCCATCAGCCCCGGACCGAACACCGGGGAGCTGTTTTTT
>TRBJ2-7|TRBV10-3|many|TRBD2
CAISAGTSEVQYF
TGTGCCATCAGTGCCGGGACTAGTGAGGTGCAGTACTTC
>TRBJ2-2|TRBV28|NA|NA
CASSLYSSSPGELFF
TGTGCCAGCAGTTTATATAGCAGCTCCCCCGGGGAGCTGTTTTTT
>TRBJ1-1|TRBV5-4|many|TRBD1
CASSLGDRGATEAFF
TGTGCCAGCAGCCTGGGCGACAGGGGTGCAACTGAAGCTTTCTTT
>TRBJ2-7|TRBV7-2|few|NA
CATQEGGGEQYF
TGTGCCACCCAGGAAGGGGGAGGGGAGCAGTACTTC
>TRBJ1-5|TRBV25-1|many|NA
CASSESGVAGQPQHF
TGTGCCAGCAGTGAGTCTGGAGTAGCGGGACAGCCCCAGCATTTT
>TRBJ1-2|TRBV27|many|NA
CASSTGTRVRYTF
TGTGCCAGCAGTACGGGCACTCGAGTGCGCTACACCTTC
>TRBJ2-2|TRBV11-2|few|NA
CASSQLGPGELFF
TGTGCCAGCAGCCAACTAGGCCCCGGGGAGCTGTTTTTT
>TRBJ1-6|TRBV7-6|many|NA
CASSLTGTPQDSPLHF
TGTGCCAGCAGCTTAACCGGGACACCCCAGGATTCACCCCTCCACTTT
>TRBJ2-3|TRBV20-1|many|TRBD2
CSAPLTSGRAGDTQYF
TGCAGTGCTCCCCTAACTAGCGGGAGGGCCGGGGATACGCAGTATTTT
>TRBJ1-2|TRBV7-2|NA|TRBD1
CASSKTRQGANYGYTF
TGTGCCAGCAGCAAAACTAGACAGGGGGCGAATTATGGCTACACCTTC
>TRBJ2-1|TRBV7-2|few|NA
CASSLPGTYNEQFF
TGTGCCAGCAGCTTACCCGGGACCTACAATGAGCAGTTCTTC
>TRBJ2-1|TRBV20-1|NA|NA
CSARDRGNEQFF
TGCAGTGCTAGAGATCGGGGCAATGAGCAGTTCTTC
>TRBJ2-1|TRBV18|NA|NA
CASSPGTGDEQFF
TGTGCCAGCTCACCAGGGACCGGCGATGAGCAGTTCTTC
>TRBJ2-7|TRBV11-1|few|NA
CASSNGGPYEQYF
TGTGCCAGCAGTAACGGAGGGCCTTACGAGCAGTACTTC
>TRBJ2-5|TRBV14|NA|NA
CASSQGNGHVETQYF
TGTGCCAGCAGCCAAGGGAATGGGCACGTAGAGACCCAGTACTTC
>TRBJ2-3|TRBV6-5|many|NA
CASRQTVWDTQYF
TGTGCCAGCAGACAGACAGTTTGGGATACGCAGTATTTT
>TRBJ2-7|TRBV3-1|few|NA
CASSQGGRPHEQYF
TGTGCCAGCAGCCAAGGGGGAAGGCCCCACGAGCAGTACTTC
>TRBJ2-5|TRBV7-3|many|NA
CASSLSPAVGETQYF
TGTGCCAGCAGCCTCTCCCCCGCGGTAGGGGAGACCCAGTACTTC
>TRBJ2-1|TRBV20-1|NA|NA
CSARLRPNYNEQFF
TGCAGTGCTAGACTCCGGCCGAATTACAATGAGCAGTTCTTC
>TRBJ1-2|TRBV19|NA|NA
CASSDQGWLRNYGYTF
TGTGCCAGTAGTGACCAGGGGTGGTTGAGGAACTATGGCTACACCTTC
>TRBJ2-1|TRBV7-9|NA|NA
CASVPSFRPSEQFF
TGTGCCAGTGTTCCAAGTTTTAGGCCCAGCGAGCAGTTCTTC
>TRBJ1-1|TRBV30|NA|NA
CAWYREVNTEAFF
TGTGCCTGGTACAGGGAGGTGAACACTGAAGCTTTCTTT
>TRBJ2-1|TRBV29-1|few|TRBD2
CSVEVLASGRSEQFF
TGCAGCGTTGAAGTTTTGGCTAGCGGGAGGAGTGAGCAGTTCTTC
>TRBJ1-2|TRBV6-2/TRBV6-3|many|TRBD1
CASSYLGQGASGYTF
TGTGCCAGCAGTTACCTAGGACAGGGAGCCTCTGGCTACACCTTC
>TRBJ2-7|TRBV3-1|NA|NA
CASSQVPSNEQYF
TGTGCCAGCAGCCAAGTACCTAGCAACGAGCAGTACTTC
>TRBJ2-1|TRBV20-1|NA|TRBD2
CSATGTRGNEQFF
TGCAGTGCTACCGGGACTAGGGGAAATGAGCAGTTCTTC
>TRBJ1-3|TRBV7-2|many|NA
CASSLYSGNTIYF
TGTGCCAGCAGCCTATACTCTGGAAACACCATATATTTT
>TRBJ2-1|TRBV12-3/TRBV12-4|NA|TRBD2
CASTQLAGGNEQFF
TGTGCCAGCACTCAACTAGCGGGTGGCAATGAGCAGTTCTTC
>TRBJ2-3|TRBV6-5|few|NA
CASTSDGTDTQYF
TGTGCCAGCACCTCAGACGGTACAGATACGCAGTATTTT
>TRBJ1-2|TRBV28|NA|NA
CASSSPTPTGDYGYTF
TGTGCCAGCAGTTCCCCCACCCCGACAGGCGACTATGGCTACACCTTC
>TRBJ2-2|TRBV7-3|NA|TRBD2
CASSTGLAGGTGELFF
TGTGCCAGCAGCACTGGCCTAGCGGGAGGTACCGGGGAGCTGTTTTTT
>TRBJ2-4|TRBV7-9|many|NA
CASSLGTKNIQYF
TGTGCCAGCAGCTTAGGGACAAAAAACATTCAGTACTTC
>TRBJ1-2|TRBV20-1|many|NA
CSARSFRGEDYGYTF
TGCAGTGCTAGATCGTTTCGGGGGGAAGACTATGGCTACACCTTC